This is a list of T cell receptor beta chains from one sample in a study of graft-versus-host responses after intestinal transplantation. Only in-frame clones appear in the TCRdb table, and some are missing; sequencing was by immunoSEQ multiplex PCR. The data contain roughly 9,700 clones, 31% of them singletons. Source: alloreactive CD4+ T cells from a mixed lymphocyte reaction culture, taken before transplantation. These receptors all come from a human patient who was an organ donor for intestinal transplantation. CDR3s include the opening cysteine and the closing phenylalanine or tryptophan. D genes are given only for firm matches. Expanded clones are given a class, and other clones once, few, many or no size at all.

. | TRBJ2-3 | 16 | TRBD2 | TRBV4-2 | TGTGCCAGCAGCCAAGGGGAGGGTGGGATCGGAGATACGCAGTATTTT | CASSQGEGGIGDTQYF
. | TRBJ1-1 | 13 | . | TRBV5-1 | TGCGCCAGCAGCTTCGACGACAACACTGAAGCTTTCTTT | CASSFDDNTEAFF
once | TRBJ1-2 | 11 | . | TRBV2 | TGTGCCAGCAGTGGCGGACGCGGCTACACCTTC | CASSGGRGYTF
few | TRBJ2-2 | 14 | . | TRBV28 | TGTGCCAGCAGCGTTCGCTTAGGCGGGGAGGAGCTGTTTTTT | CASSVRLGGEELFF
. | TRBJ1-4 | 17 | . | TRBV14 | TGTGCCAGCAGTCGAGCGACCTTTAGACTTTCGGATGAAAAACTGTTTTTT | CASSRATFRLSDEKLFF
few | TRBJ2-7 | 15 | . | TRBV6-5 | TGTGCCAGCAGTTTCTCGGTAGGGCGGCCCTACGAGCAGTACTTC | CASSFSVGRPYEQYF
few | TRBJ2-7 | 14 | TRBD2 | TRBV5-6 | TGTGCCAGCAGCGGACTAGCGGGGGGCTACGAGCAGTACTTC | CASSGLAGGYEQYF
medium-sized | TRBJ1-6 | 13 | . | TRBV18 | TGTGCCAGCTCACAGGGATATAATTCACCCCTCCACTTT | CASSQGYNSPLHF
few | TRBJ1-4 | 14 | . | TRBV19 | TGTGCCAGTAGTACAAGACCTAATTTCCCCAAACTGTTTTTT | CASSTRPNFPKLFF
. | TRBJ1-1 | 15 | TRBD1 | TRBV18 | TGTGCCAGCTCGGCGACAGGGATATCGAACACTGAAGCTTTCTTT | CASSATGISNTEAFF
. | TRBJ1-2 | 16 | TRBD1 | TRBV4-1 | TGCGCCAGCAGCCAAGGGGACAGGGGGGCAAACTATGGCTACACCTTC | CASSQGDRGANYGYTF
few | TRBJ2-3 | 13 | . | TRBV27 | TGTGCCAGCAGTCAACGACTCACAGATACGCAGTATTTT | CASSQRLTDTQYF
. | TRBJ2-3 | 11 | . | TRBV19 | TGTGCCAGTAGTATAGGAGATACGCAGTATTTT | CASSIGDTQYF
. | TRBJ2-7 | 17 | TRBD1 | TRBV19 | TGTGCCAGTAGTATAGCTCCGACAGGGATTACGGGGCGCGAGCAGTACTTC | CASSIAPTGITGREQYF
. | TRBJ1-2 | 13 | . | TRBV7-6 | TGTGCCAGCAGCTCATACAGATTTTACGGCTACACCTTC | CASSSYRFYGYTF
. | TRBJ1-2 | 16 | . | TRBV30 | TGTGCCTGGAGCCCCCAGGTCCGGGGAGGGAACTATGGCTACACCTTC | CAWSPQVRGGNYGYTF
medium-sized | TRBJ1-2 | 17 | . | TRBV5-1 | TGCGCCAGCAGCTACTCCTCGCAGCGATCTCAGGGAAATGGCTACACCTTC | CASSYSSQRSQGNGYTF
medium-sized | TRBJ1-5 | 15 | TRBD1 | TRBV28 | TGTGCCAGCAGTTCCGGGACAGGGGGCTTTCAGCCCCAGCATTTT | CASSSGTGGFQPQHF
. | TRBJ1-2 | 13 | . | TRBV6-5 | TGTGCCAGCAGTCCGGGAGGTTCCTATGGCTACACCTTC | CASSPGGSYGYTF
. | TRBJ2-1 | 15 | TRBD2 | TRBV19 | TGTGCCAGTAGTATTGGGCTAGCGGGGGGCAATGAGCAGTTCTTC | CASSIGLAGGNEQFF
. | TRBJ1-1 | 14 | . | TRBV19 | TGTGCCAGTAGTATTCGGACGGTGAACACTGAAGCTTTCTTT | CASSIRTVNTEAFF
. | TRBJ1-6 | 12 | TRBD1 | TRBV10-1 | TGCGCCAGCGACAGGGATTATTCACCCCTCCACTTT | CASDRDYSPLHF
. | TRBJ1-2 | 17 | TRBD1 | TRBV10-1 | TGCGCCAGCAGTGAAGGGAGGTCAGGGGGTAAGAACTATGGCTACACCTTC | CASSEGRSGGKNYGYTF
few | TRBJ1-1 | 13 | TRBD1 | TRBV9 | TGTGCCAGCAGCGTAGGGACAGGCACTGAAGCTTTCTTT | CASSVGTGTEAFF
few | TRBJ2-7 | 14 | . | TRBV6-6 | TGTGCCAGCAGTCGTTCCGACAGAACCTACGAGCAGTACTTC | CASSRSDRTYEQYF
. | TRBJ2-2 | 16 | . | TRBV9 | TGTGCCAGCAGCGTAGCAGGTCGATCAAACACCGGGGAGCTGTTTTTT | CASSVAGRSNTGELFF
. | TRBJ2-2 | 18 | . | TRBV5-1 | TGCGCCAGCAGCTTGGTTTCTTTCATCGGGGCCGGCACCGGGGAGCTGTTTTTT | CASSLVSFIGAGTGELFF
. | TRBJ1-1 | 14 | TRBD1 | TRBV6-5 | TGTGCCAGCAGTTGGACAGGGTTTAACACTGAAGCTTTCTTT | CASSWTGFNTEAFF
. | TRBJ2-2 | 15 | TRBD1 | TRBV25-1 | TGTGCCAGCAGGGATACGGGACAGGCCTCCGGGGAGCTGTTTTTT | CASRDTGQASGELFF
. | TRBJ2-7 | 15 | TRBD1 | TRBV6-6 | TGTGCCAGCAGTCCCCCAGGGGGCGCAGCCTACGAGCAGTACTTC | CASSPPGGAAYEQYF
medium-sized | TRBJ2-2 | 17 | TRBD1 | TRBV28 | TGTGCCAGCAGTTTCGGAACCGGGACAGGGGTCACCGGGGAGCTGTTTTTT | CASSFGTGTGVTGELFF
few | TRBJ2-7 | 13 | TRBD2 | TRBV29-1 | TGCAGCGTTGCTAGCGGGGGGGCCCACGAGCAGTACTTC | CSVASGGAHEQYF
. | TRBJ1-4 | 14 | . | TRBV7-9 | TGTGCCAGCAGCCCTGGCAGGGATAATGAAAAACTGTTTTTT | CASSPGRDNEKLFF
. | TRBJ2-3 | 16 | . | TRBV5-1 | TGCGCCAGCAGCCCACCCGGGACACCTGGCACAGATACGCAGTATTTT | CASSPPGTPGTDTQYF
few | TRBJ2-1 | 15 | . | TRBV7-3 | TGTGCCAGCAGCTCATTAGGAGGACCTGGGAGTGAGCAGTTCTTC | CASSSLGGPGSEQFF
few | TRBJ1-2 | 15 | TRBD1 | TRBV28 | TGTGCCAGCAGTTTCCCCGGACAGGTTAACTATGGCTACACCTTC | CASSFPGQVNYGYTF
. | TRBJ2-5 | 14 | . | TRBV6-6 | TGTGCCAGCAGTTACTCGATGAGCCAAGAGACCCAGTACTTC | CASSYSMSQETQYF
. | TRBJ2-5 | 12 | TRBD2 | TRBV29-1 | TGCAGCGGGTCGGGGGGGTCAGAGACCCAGTACTTC | CSGSGGSETQYF
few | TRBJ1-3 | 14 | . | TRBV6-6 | TGTGCCAGCATATTTTCCCGCTCTGGAAACACCATATATTTT | CASIFSRSGNTIYF
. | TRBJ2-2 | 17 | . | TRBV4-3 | TGCGCCAGCAGCCAAGTTTATACGGAGATCCTACCGGGGAAGCTGTTTTTT | CASSQVYTEILPGKLFF
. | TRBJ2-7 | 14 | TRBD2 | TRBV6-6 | TGTGCCAGCAGTGTTCTAGCGGACCCCTACGAGCAGTACTTC | CASSVLADPYEQYF
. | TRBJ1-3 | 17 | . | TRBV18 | TGTGCCAGCTCACCAACTGGGGACAAGAGCTCTGGAAACACCATATATTTT | CASSPTGDKSSGNTIYF
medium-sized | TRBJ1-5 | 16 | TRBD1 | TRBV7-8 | TGTGCCAGCCAGACAGGGGAGAGCTATAGCAATCAGCCCCAGCATTTT | CASQTGESYSNQPQHF
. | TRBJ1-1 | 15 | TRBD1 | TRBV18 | TGTGCCAGCTCACCTTCCTCGGACAGGGGCACTGAAGCTTTCTTT | CASSPSSDRGTEAFF
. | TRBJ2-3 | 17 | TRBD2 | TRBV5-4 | TGTGCCAGCAGCTTGGCCGGGACTAGCGGGGGCACAGATACGCAGTATTTT | CASSLAGTSGGTDTQYF
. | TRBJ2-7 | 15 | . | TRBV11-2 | TGTGCCAGCAGCTTATCAGGGACGGTCTCCTACGAGCAGTACTTC | CASSLSGTVSYEQYF
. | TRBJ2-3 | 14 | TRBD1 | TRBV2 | TGTGCCAGCAGCCTGGGACAGGGGACAGATACGCAGTATTTT | CASSLGQGTDTQYF
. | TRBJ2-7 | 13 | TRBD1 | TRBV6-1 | TGTGCCAGCAGCCCGACAGGGACCTACGAGCAGTACTTC | CASSPTGTYEQYF
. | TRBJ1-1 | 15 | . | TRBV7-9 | TGTGCCAGCAGCGCCATGGGTCAGGGAAACACTGAAGCTTTCTTT | CASSAMGQGNTEAFF
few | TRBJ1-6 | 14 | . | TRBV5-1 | TGCGCCAGCAGCGCCCGGGACGCAAATTCACCCCTCCACTTT | CASSARDANSPLHF
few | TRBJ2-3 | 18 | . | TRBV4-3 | TGCGCCAGCAGCCGGACCCTTATCCGGGGGCCTAACACAGATACGCAGTATTTT | CASSRTLIRGPNTDTQYF
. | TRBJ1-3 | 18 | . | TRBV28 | TGTGCCAGCAGTTTTTTCCGGGATGGGGGGGTCTCTGGAAACACCATATATTTT | CASSFFRDGGVSGNTIYF
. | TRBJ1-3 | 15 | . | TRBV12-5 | TGTGCTAGTGGTTTGTTGGGTCGCTCTGGAAACACCATATATTTT | CASGLLGRSGNTIYF
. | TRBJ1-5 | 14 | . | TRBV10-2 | TGCGCCAGCAACCCAGGACTTCACAATCAGCCCCAGCATTTT | CASNPGLHNQPQHF
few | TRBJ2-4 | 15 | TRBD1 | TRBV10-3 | TGTGCCATCAGTGAGTGGACAGGGGGCAAAAACATTCAGTACTTC | CAISEWTGGKNIQYF